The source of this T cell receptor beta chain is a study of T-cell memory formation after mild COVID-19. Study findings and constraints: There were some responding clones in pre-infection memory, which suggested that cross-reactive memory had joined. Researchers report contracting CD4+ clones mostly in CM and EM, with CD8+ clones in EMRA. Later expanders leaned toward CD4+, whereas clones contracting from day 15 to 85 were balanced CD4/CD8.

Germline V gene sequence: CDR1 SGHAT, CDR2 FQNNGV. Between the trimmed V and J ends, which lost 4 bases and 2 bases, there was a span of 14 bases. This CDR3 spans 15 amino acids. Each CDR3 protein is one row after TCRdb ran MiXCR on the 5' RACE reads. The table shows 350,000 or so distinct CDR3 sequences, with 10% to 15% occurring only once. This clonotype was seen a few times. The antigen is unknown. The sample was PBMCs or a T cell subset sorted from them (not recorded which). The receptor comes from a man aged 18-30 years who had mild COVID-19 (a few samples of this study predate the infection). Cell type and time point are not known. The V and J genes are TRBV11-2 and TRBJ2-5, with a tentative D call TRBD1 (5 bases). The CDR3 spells CASSSDGAPQETQYF. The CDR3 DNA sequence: TGTGCCAGCAGCTCCGATGGGGCTCCGCAAGAGACCCAGTACTTC. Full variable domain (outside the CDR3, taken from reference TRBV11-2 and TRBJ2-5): EAGVAQSPRYKIIEKRQSVAFWCNPISGHATLYWYQQILGQGPKLLIQFQNNGVVDDSQLPKDRFSAERLKGVDSTLKIQPAKLEDSAVYLCASSSDGAPQETQYFGPGTRLLVL.